These 5 T cell receptor beta chains were all obtained from the same sample, sequenced in a study of CD8+ T cells in alopecia areata (dated by TCRdb to 2016 to 2019). Reading the label with the study, this specimen's treatment or condition is: oral pan-JAK inhibitor, 5-10 mg twice daily. Libraries were built with the immunoSEQ multiplex PCR assay. RNA was extracted from all samples and reverse transcribed into cDNA, which served as template for TCR sequencing. TCRdb obtained this table from immuneACCESS and retained in-frame rearrangements with V and J assigned. These tables miss some clones; where compared with another copy, unresolved V genes account for less than half of the shortfall, and the remainder is unexplained. Recorded for this sample are 150,000 to 200,000 clones; just under 65% of them occurred a single time. Under 1.5% of the sample comes from the top ten. The source was CD4+ T cells sorted from blood, collected around week 47, from a patient treated with tofacitinib. These receptors all stem from a human donor with alopecia areata.

The V call is TRBV29-1, the J call TRBJ2-1, with 11 bases identical to TRBD2. Germline lookup yields CDR1 SQVTM and CDR2 ANQGSEA. Trimming took 8 bases from V and 3 from J; bases not matched to a gene: 3. The CDR3 is 13 amino acids. CDR3 in amino acids: CSSGTSGYNEQFF. The CDR3, as DNA: TGCAGCTCCGGGACTAGCGGCTACAATGAGCAGTTCTTC.

The chain uses TRBV7-8 and TRBJ1-5; a weak D match, TRBD1 (5 bases). Germline CDR1 is SGHVS and CDR2 is FQNEAQ. Trimming removed 1 base at V and 5 bases at J, with 12 bases between. CDR3 length equals 15 residues. The CDR3 region is CASSLEATGDQPQHF. The CDR3 bases are TGTGCCAGCAGCTTAGAGGCAACAGGTGATCAGCCCCAGCATTTT.

This clone has just a few counts. J is TRBJ1-2 and V is TRBV29-1, with a weak D call TRBD1 (5 bases). V was shortened by 1 base and J by 3 bases, with 21 bases between the two germline ends. CDR1 and CDR2 from the germline V gene are SQVTM and ANQGSEA. There are 17 residues in the CDR3. The CDR3 here is CSVEGGLPGRLDYGYTF. CDR3 bases: TGCAGCGTTGAAGGGGGCCTCCCGGGACGTCTGGACTATGGCTACACCTTC.

The rearrangement links TRBV29-1 to TRBJ2-3; tentatively, D is TRBD1 (5 bases). The germline V and J ends were trimmed by 5 bases and 4 bases, with 16 bases remaining between them. The length of the CDR3 is 14 residues. Germline values: CDR1 SQVTM, CDR2 ANQGSEA. This chain's CDR3 is CSVRQRGVADTQYF. In DNA form, the CDR3 reads TGCAGCGTTCGACAGCGAGGAGTTGCAGATACGCAGTATTTT.

The chain is built from TRBV29-1 and TRBJ2-7, with TRBD2 matching 7 bases. The CDR3 sequence is 13 residues long. The germline gives CDR1 SQVTM, CDR2 ANQGSEA. Trimming removed 5 bases from V and 1 base from J; junction bases left unmatched: 5. CDR3: CSVWDYKSYEQYF. The CDR3 region has the DNA TGCAGCGTTTGGGACTACAAATCCTACGAGCAGTACTTC.